Listed here are 14 T cell receptor beta chains from one sample, sequenced in a study of OX40 agonist ivuxolimab in advanced cancers. Measured with immunoSEQ multiplex PCR; TCRdb has only the in-frame clones, and not every one. The sample carries tens of thousands of clones, around 87% recorded once. The material sequenced was CD4+ or CD8+ T cells sorted from blood, taken in a trial of the OX40 agonist ivuxolimab. The source of these receptors is an adult with an advanced solid tumor such as melanoma, head and neck, liver or kidney cancer.

This chain joins TRBV28 and TRBJ2-7; tentatively, D is TRBD1 (6 bases). V shed 3 bases and J shed 2 bases, with 11 bases lying between them. The CDR3 has 14 amino acids. In germline, CDR1 is MDHEN, CDR2 SYDVKM. The CDR3 region has the DNA TGTGCCAGCAGTTTCGCGGACAGAGCCTACGAGCAGTACTTC. This translates into CASSFADRAYEQYF. The full variable domain, rest sourced from reference TRBV28 and TRBJ2-7, is DVKVTQSSRYLVKRTGEKVFLECVQDMDHENMFWYRQDPGLGLRLIYFSYDVKMKEKGDIPEGYSVSREKKERFSLILESASTNQTSMYLCASSFADRAYEQYFGPGTRLTVT.

As to this clone: Other DNA sequences in the sample encode the same CDR3. The rearrangement uses TRBV9 and TRBJ2-1; 9 bases fit TRBD2. Germline CDR1 reads SGDLS; CDR2 reads YYNGEE. CDR3 length: 16 amino acids. Unmatched junction bases numbered 8, after V lost 0 bases and J lost 7 bases. CDR3 sequence reads: CASSVEGTSPYNEQFF. The DNA of the CDR3 is TGTGCCAGCAGCGTAGAGGGGACTAGCCCTTATAATGAGCAGTTCTTC.

The genes are TRBV27 and TRBJ2-6; weak D call: TRBD1 (6 bases). Deletions cut 7 bases from V and 1 base from J, with 14 bases between. This CDR3 is 16 amino acids long. Germline values: CDR1 MNHEY, CDR2 SMNVEV (reference sequence). The CDR3 region is CASKVTGLSGANVLTF. CDR3 DNA sequence: TGTGCCAGCAAGGTAACAGGGTTATCTGGGGCCAACGTCCTGACTTTC.

This clone was seen only once. The chain combines TRBV9 with TRBJ1-2, with 7 bases fitting TRBD1. With V trimmed by 4 bases and J by 3 bases, 9 bases remained unmatched. The germline gives CDR1 SGDLS, CDR2 YYNGEE. The CDR3 extends over 15 amino acids. The CDR3 loop is CASSPYDRVDYGYTF. As DNA, the CDR3 is TGTGCCAGCAGCCCATATGACAGGGTGGACTATGGCTACACCTTC.

The J gene is TRBJ2-1, the V gene TRBV7-8; TRBD2 matches at 12 bases. V lost 3 bases, J lost 2 bases, and 14 bases stayed unmatched. Germline V gives CDR1 SGHVS, CDR2 FQNEAQ. The CDR3 runs to 20 residues. As DNA, the CDR3 is TGTGCCAGCAGCTTGCCTAGCGGGAGGGCCGTTTCTTTTACCTACAATGAGCAGTTCTTC. Protein sequence: CASSLPSGRAVSFTYNEQFF.

The V and J genes are TRBV7-9 and TRBJ2-3; TRBD1 matches at 9 bases. The trim removed 3 bases at V and 5 bases at J, leaving 12 bases unmatched. The germline V gene encodes CDR1 SEHNR and CDR2 FQNEAQ (reference sequence). The CDR3 contains 17 residues. CDR3 region: CASSFFPYRGPGDTQYF. The CDR3 bases are TGTGCCAGCAGCTTTTTCCCTTACAGGGGGCCGGGAGATACGCAGTATTTT. Full variable domain (rest looked up from reference TRBV7-9 and TRBJ2-3): DTGVSQNPRHKITKRGQNVTFRCDPISEHNRLYWYRQTLGQGPEFLTYFQNEAQLEKSRLLSDRFSAERPKGSFSTLEIQRTEQGDSAMYLCASSFFPYRGPGDTQYFGPGTRLTVL.

This sequence joins TRBV6-1 and TRBJ1-5; D is ambiguous. V lost 2 bases and J 2 bases, leaving 10 bases between the germline ends. The CDR3 spans 15 residues. CDR1 is MNHNS and CDR2 is SASEGT in the germline V gene. The CDR3 region has the DNA TGTGCCAGCAGTGAACTTGGCAGCGGCAATCAGCCCCAGCATTTT. It translates to CASSELGSGNQPQHF.

This clone has only one observation. The V and J genes are TRBV6-1 and TRBJ2-7, with D perhaps matching TRBD1 (6 bases). Per the germline V gene, CDR1 is MNHNS and CDR2 is SASEGT. V shed 7 bases and J shed 0 bases, with 10 bases lying between them. The CDR3 has 13 amino acids. CDR3 in amino acids: CASMTGNSYEQYF. In nucleotides, the CDR3 is TGTGCCAGCATGACAGGCAACTCCTACGAGCAGTACTTC.

V is TRBV19 and J is TRBJ2-1; 10 bases align to TRBD2. Germline loops: CDR1 LNHDA, CDR2 SQIVND (reference sequence). The CDR3 extends over 20 amino acids. V trimming: 5 bases; J trimming: 1 base; junction bases outside the gene matches: 17. The CDR3 region has the DNA TGTGCCAGTAGTTTCCCGTCGATGGGACTAGCGACTTTGTCCTACAATGAGCAGTTCTTC. Encoded protein: CASSFPSMGLATLSYNEQFF.

The V gene is TRBV19, the J gene TRBJ1-5; no firm D call. Deletions cut 2 bases from V and 1 base from J, with 9 bases between. This CDR3 has 15 residues. CDR1 is LNHDA and CDR2 is SQIVND in the germline V gene (reference sequence). The CDR3 DNA sequence: TGTGCCAGTAGTATACATGCGGGGAGCAATCAGCCCCAGCATTTT. Encoded protein: CASSIHAGSNQPQHF.

The chain has TRBV30 and TRBJ1-1, with 8 bases fitting TRBD1. V trimming: 4 bases; J trimming: 1 base; junction bases outside the gene matches: 2. Germline CDR1 is GTSNPN and CDR2 is SVGIG (reference sequence). The CDR3 consists of 13 residues. The CDR3 DNA reads as TGTGCCTGGACAGGACAGGGGAACACTGAAGCTTTCTTT. This translates into CAWTGQGNTEAFF.

This chain uses TRBV10-1 with TRBJ2-7, with a possible D match to TRBD1 (6 bases). Germline CDR1 is WNHNN and CDR2 is SYGVQD (reference sequence). Trimming pared 4 bases from V and 6 bases from J, leaving 13 bases between. This CDR3 is built from 13 residues. The CDR3 spells CASSAIQGAEQYF. The CDR3 DNA reads as TGCGCCAGCAGTGCCATACAGGGTGCCGAGCAGTACTTC.

V gene TRBV28 combines with J gene TRBJ2-1; tentatively, D is TRBD2 (5 bases). This CDR3 has 14 residues. Germline V gene sequence: CDR1 MDHEN, CDR2 SYDVKM. Trimming cost V 3 bases and J 8 bases, with 14 bases left between them. The CDR3 loop is CASSLRVARYEQFF. The CDR3 DNA is TGTGCCAGCAGTTTGCGGGTGGCTAGGTATGAGCAGTTCTTC.

The V and J genes are TRBV30 and TRBJ2-3; the D gene could be TRBD1 or TRBD2 (5 bases each). V lost 0 bases, J lost 4 bases, and 14 bases lay in between. The germline V gene encodes CDR1 GTSNPN and CDR2 SVGIG (reference sequence). The CDR3 loop spans 15 amino acids. CDR3 sequence reads: CAWSVWELGPDTQYF. The CDR3 coding sequence is TGTGCCTGGAGTGTTTGGGAGCTGGGGCCAGATACGCAGTATTTT.